One sample yielded the 13 T cell receptor beta chains listed below, sequenced in a study of shared clonotypes between healthy human individuals. Sequencing used immunoSEQ multiplex PCR; TCRdb keeps in-frame clones, though not all of them. The sample contains about 1,500,000 clones, approximately 96% of which appear only once. The sample comprised naive CD4+ T cells sorted from blood. Regarding subset: CD45RA+ positively selected. The receptors were gathered from a man aged 25-45 years in good health.

This clone was counted a single time. The gene calls are TRBV2 and TRBJ2-3, with D possibly being TRBD1 (6 bases). The CDR3 has 14 amino acids. V was trimmed by 4 bases and J by 0 bases, leaving 8 bases between them. The germline gives CDR1 SNHLY, CDR2 FYNNEI. CDR3 loop: CASSVTGSTDTQYF. In DNA, the CDR3 is TGTGCCAGCAGTGTTACAGGGAGCACAGATACGCAGTATTTT.

In DNA, the CDR3 is TGTGCCAGCTCGCCCGGGATCTCAGTAGAGACCCAGTACTTC. This encodes CASSPGISVETQYF. The genes are TRBV18 and TRBJ2-5; TRBD2 might be the D (5 bases). The CDR3 is 14 amino acids. Germline lookup yields CDR1 KGHSH and CDR2 LQKENI. Trimming took 6 bases from V and 4 from J, leaving 15 bases between them.

V gene TRBV5-1 combines with J gene TRBJ2-3; either TRBD1 or TRBD2 may supply D (5 bases each). The CDR3 loop spans 15 amino acids. Deletions cut 4 bases from V and 0 bases from J, with 12 bases between. CDR1 and CDR2 from the germline V gene are SGHRS and YFSETQ. In nucleotides, the CDR3 is TGCGCCAGCAGCCCGGGGCATTACAGCACAGATACGCAGTATTTT. Its translation is CASSPGHYSTDTQYF.

This chain connects TRBV11-2 to TRBJ2-7; maybe TRBD1 (5 bases). The CDR3 is 18 residues long. Trimming left V 2 bases short and J 4 bases short, with 24 bases between. Per the germline V gene, CDR1 is SGHAT and CDR2 is FQNNGV. CDR3 sequence (DNA): TGTGCCAGCAGCTTAATGGGAAGGGGCAGAAGCCCTTCTTACGAGCAGTACTTC. Its protein is CASSLMGRGRSPSYEQYF.

This chain joins TRBV4-2 and TRBJ1-4; a weak D match, TRBD1 (5 bases). Trimming pared 1 base from V and 3 bases from J, leaving 15 bases between. The CDR3 covers 17 residues. Germline V lookup: CDR1 LGHNA, CDR2 YNFKEQ. The CDR3 is CASSQGSGNRANEKLFF. The DNA of the CDR3 is TGTGCCAGCAGCCAAGGGTCAGGGAATCGAGCTAATGAAAAACTGTTTTTT.

The chain recombines TRBV5-5 with TRBJ1-4; D not resolved. The CDR3 covers 14 residues. Germline assignment: CDR1 SGHKS and CDR2 YYEKEE (reference sequence). V dropped 3 bases and J dropped 7 bases, with 13 bases sitting between them. The CDR3 nucleotides read TGTGCCAGCAGCTCCCGGGCCGCAGGTGAAAAACTGTTTTTT. It translates to CASSSRAAGEKLFF.

The chain has TRBV2 and TRBJ1-1; the D gene is possibly TRBD1 (6 bases). There are 13 residues in the CDR3. Germline CDR1 is SNHLY and CDR2 is FYNNEI. V was cut by 6 bases and J by 6 bases, with 14 bases left in between. CDR3 sequence (DNA): TGTGCCAGCAGCTGGACAGTAGGGGCTGAAGCTTTCTTT. Residues: CASSWTVGAEAFF.

V is TRBV5-4 and J is TRBJ2-2; a possible D gene is TRBD2 (6 bases). This CDR3 contains 16 residues. V shed 1 base and J shed 0 bases, with 10 bases lying between them. Germline V gene sequence: CDR1 SGHNT, CDR2 YYREEE (reference sequence). The CDR3: CASSLLVAANTGELFF. For the CDR3, the DNA is TGTGCCAGCAGCTTGTTAGTAGCGGCGAACACCGGGGAGCTGTTTTTT.

The chain joins TRBV11-2 to TRBJ2-3; 13 bases are shared with TRBD2. Trimming removed 3 bases from V and 3 bases from J; junction bases left unmatched: 3. The CDR3 sequence is 16 residues long. Germline loops: CDR1 SGHAT, CDR2 FQNNGV. CDR3 amino acids: CASSFWTSGSTDTQYF. CDR3 coding DNA: TGTGCCAGCAGCTTCTGGACTAGCGGGAGTACAGATACGCAGTATTTT.

The DNA of the CDR3 is TGTGCCAGCAGCGTTCGGACAGGCCGCAGTTCGGGGGAGCTGTTTTTT. It specifies CASSVRTGRSSGELFF. The chain carries TRBV11-2 and TRBJ2-2; 7 bases match TRBD1. The CDR3 is 16 amino acids. Germline V gene lookup returns CDR1 SGHAT and CDR2 FQNNGV. The V gene end was trimmed by 5 bases and the J gene end by 8 bases; junction bases not matched to a gene: 14.

V usage is TRBV28 and J usage is TRBJ1-2; D is possibly TRBD1 (6 bases). From germline, CDR1 is MDHEN and CDR2 SYDVKM. The CDR3 loop spans 11 amino acids. The CDR3 DNA reads as TGTGTGACAGGAAATAACTATGGCTACACCTTC. Amino acid sequence: CVTGNNYGYTF.

The chain is built from TRBV2 and TRBJ2-1, with TRBD1 as a possible D gene (5 bases). Trimming shortened V by 4 bases and J by 0 bases, and 10 bases separated the two germline ends. The CDR3 runs 15 residues. The V gene's germline CDR1 is SNHLY and CDR2 FYNNEI. The DNA of the CDR3 is TGTGCCAGCAGTGCGGACATGAGCTCCTACAATGAGCAGTTCTTC. This codes for CASSADMSSYNEQFF.

J is TRBJ1-5 and V is TRBV19; D uncertain. Germline V gene data show CDR1 as LNHDA and CDR2 as SQIVND (reference sequence). V shed 10 bases and J shed 4 bases, with 8 bases lying between them. The CDR3 has 11 residues. The DNA of the CDR3 is TGTGCCACAAGGGAAAATCAGCCCCAGCATTTT. It is translated as CATRENQPQHF.